The 30 T cell receptor beta chains given below trace back to one sample, sequenced in a study of blood T cell repertoires in COVID-19. The table came from immunoSEQ multiplex PCR; TCRdb's copy has only in-frame clones and leaves some out. The sample lists roughly 300,000 clones, under 90% occurring once. Sequencing was performed on peripheral blood. Every receptor here comes from a woman between 55 and 75 years old with active or convalescent COVID-19.

This chain links TRBV6-2 or TRBV6-3 with TRBJ2-3; D gene uncertain. The V end lost 4 bases, the J end lost 3 bases, and 8 bases lay between the germline ends. Germline CDR1 reads MNHEY; CDR2 reads SVGEGT. This CDR3 region has 13 residues. The CDR3 DNA is TGTGCCAGCAGTTTACTTATAACAGATACGCAGTATTTT. Amino acid sequence: CASSLLITDTQYF.

The chain recombines TRBV2 with TRBJ2-3; D is perhaps TRBD2 (5 bases). V lost 4 bases to trimming and J lost 2 bases, with 10 bases between them. Germline V gives CDR1 SNHLY, CDR2 FYNNEI. There are 14 residues in the CDR3. CDR3 sequence: CASSVGGDTDTQYF. The DNA for the CDR3 is TGTGCCAGCAGTGTAGGAGGCGACACAGATACGCAGTATTTT.

V and J are TRBV10-1 and TRBJ1-1; a possible D gene is TRBD1 (5 bases). The V and J ends lost 3 bases and 11 bases respectively, with 22 bases between them. The CDR3 runs 15 residues. From germline, CDR1 is WNHNN and CDR2 SYGVQD (reference sequence). The CDR3 loop reads CASSEYRQGLKEAFF. The CDR3 nucleotides are TGCGCCAGCAGTGAATATCGGCAGGGACTTAAGGAGGCTTTCTTT.

The rearrangement joins TRBV2 to TRBJ2-2; 7 bases agree with TRBD1. The CDR3 totals 13 residues. The germline V gene encodes CDR1 SNHLY and CDR2 FYNNEI. The V segment lost 7 bases and the J segment 6 bases; nucleotides outside the gene matches: 5. In nucleotides, the CDR3 is TGTGCCAGCAAGGGGGCCCGACCCGGGGAGCTGTTTTTT. This gives the protein CASKGARPGELFF.

V usage is TRBV16 and J usage is TRBJ2-7; D ambiguous. V lost 4 bases and J 7 bases, leaving 5 bases between the germline ends. In germline, CDR1 is KGHSY, CDR2 FQNENV. The CDR3 covers 10 residues. In DNA form, the CDR3 reads TGTGCCAGCAGCCCGCAGGAGCAGTACTTC. It codes for CASSPQEQYF.

This clone was seen a single time. CDR3: CTSGRTSGGVETGELFF. The CDR3 DNA is TGCACCAGCGGTAGGACTAGCGGGGGGGTGGAGACCGGGGAGCTGTTTTTT. The chain employs TRBV1 and TRBJ2-2; TRBD2 reflects the table's D call only, with no check against the DNA. TRBV1 is a known pseudogene. This CDR3 contains 17 residues.

This chain uses TRBV27 with TRBJ1-4, with 9 bases identical to TRBD1. With V trimmed by 3 bases and J by 8 bases, 7 bases remained unmatched. Germline assignment: CDR1 MNHEY and CDR2 SMNVEV (reference sequence). This CDR3 has 15 amino acids. The CDR3 protein is CASSFLGQGKEKLFF. Here the CDR3 DNA reads TGTGCCAGCAGTTTCCTTGGACAGGGGAAGGAAAAACTGTTTTTT.

This clone was observed a handful of times. The J gene is TRBJ2-2, the V gene TRBV4-3; D unresolved. The germline gives CDR1 LGHNA, CDR2 YSLEER. Between the trimmed V and J ends, which lost 1 base and 5 bases, there was a span of 14 bases. CDR3 length: 16 residues. In DNA, the CDR3 is TGCGCCAGCAGCCAAGGGGCTGGGTTTATGACCGGGGAGCTGTTTTTT. This sequence encodes CASSQGAGFMTGELFF.

This rearrangement joins TRBV6-5 to TRBJ1-2; tentative D call: TRBD1 (5 bases). Germline-derived CDR1 and CDR2 are MNHEY and SVGAGI. The CDR3 contains 14 residues. Between the trimmed V and J ends, which lost 7 bases and 3 bases, there was a span of 15 bases. CDR3 residues: CASTPRDSYYGYTF. In DNA form, the CDR3 reads TGTGCCAGCACCCCCCGAGACAGTTACTATGGCTACACCTTC.

CDR3 nucleotide sequence: TGTGCCAGCAGCTTAAAATCGACTAGCTCCTACAATGAGCAGTTCTTC. Encoded protein: CASSLKSTSSYNEQFF. V and J are TRBV7-6 and TRBJ2-1, with D possibly being TRBD2 (6 bases). V lost 2 bases, J lost 0 bases, and 11 bases lay in between. The CDR3 covers 16 residues. The germline V gene has CDR1 SGHVS and CDR2 FNYEAQ.

This sequence joins TRBV28 and TRBJ1-5, with D possibly being TRBD1 (5 bases). This CDR3 has 16 amino acids. Deletions cut 7 bases from V and 6 bases from J, with 22 bases between. Germline V gene sequence: CDR1 MDHEN, CDR2 SYDVKM. The DNA for the CDR3 is TGTGCCAGCACCACTGGGGGGGGAGGAACGGGTCAGCCCCAGCATTTT. Its translation is CASTTGGGGTGQPQHF.

The chain links TRBV21-1 to TRBJ1-6; TRBD1, the D gene given by the table, was not confirmed from the DNA. TRBV21-1 is listed as a pseudogene. The CDR3 totals 19 residues. The CDR3 DNA reads TGTGCCAGCACCAGGGGAAGGCGTGACCTGAGCTCCTATAATTCACCCCTCCACTTT. Its translation: CASTRGRRDLSSYNSPLHF.

This clone was recorded only once. The chain's CDR3 is CASSQGAGGEAFF. The DNA of the CDR3 is TGCGCCAGCAGCCAAGGGGCCGGGGGTGAAGCTTTCTTT. J is TRBJ1-1 and V is TRBV4-3; a possible D gene is TRBD1 (5 bases). V dropped 1 base and J dropped 7 bases, with 10 bases sitting between them. The V gene's germline CDR1 is LGHNA and CDR2 YSLEER. This CDR3 is built from 13 residues.

This clone was found once. J is TRBJ2-2 and V is TRBV2; the D gene is possibly TRBD1 (8 bases). In germline, CDR1 is SNHLY, CDR2 FYNNEI. This CDR3 contains 17 residues. The V end was cut by 6 bases, the J end by 3 bases, with 20 bases between. DNA for the CDR3: TGTGCCAGCAGATCACCGGACAGGGCGGGAGACACCGGGGAGCTGTTTTTT. Translation: CASRSPDRAGDTGELFF.

The chain employs TRBV29-1 and TRBJ1-3; maybe TRBD1 (5 bases). CDR3 length equals 12 residues. The V end lost 7 bases, the J end lost 4 bases, and 11 bases lay between the germline ends. In germline, CDR1 is SQVTM, CDR2 ANQGSEA. CDR3 residues: CSARALGNTIYF. CDR3 in DNA: TGCAGCGCCAGGGCGCTCGGAAACACCATATATTTT.

This clone showed up just a few times. The gene calls are TRBV6-2 or TRBV6-3 and TRBJ1-2; D not resolved. Deletions cut 3 bases from V and 2 bases from J, with 10 bases between. This CDR3 spans 14 amino acids. Germline-derived CDR1 and CDR2 are MNHEY and SVGEGT. This CDR3 is CASSYGVTNYGYTF. The CDR3, as DNA: TGTGCCAGCAGTTATGGAGTTACCAACTATGGCTACACCTTC.

The V call is TRBV15, the J call TRBJ2-7; the match to TRBD1 covers 11 bases. Trimming at V came to 0 bases and at J to 2 bases, leaving 9 bases not matched to a gene. Looked up from germline, CDR1 is LNHNV and CDR2 is YYDKDF (reference sequence). The CDR3 has 18 residues. CDR3 sequence reads: CATSRDFTGQGVPYEQYF. Written as DNA, the CDR3 is TGTGCCACCAGCAGAGATTTCACGGGACAGGGGGTCCCCTACGAGCAGTACTTC.

A word on this clone: Within the sample, other DNA sequences also encode this same CDR3. The gene calls are TRBV29-1 and TRBJ2-5; D gene ambiguous. Per the germline V gene, CDR1 is SQVTM and CDR2 is ANQGSEA. The CDR3 is made up of 10 amino acids. The ends were cut back, 4 bases at V and 5 bases at J, with 5 bases in the middle. The CDR3 spells CSVAGETQYF. The CDR3 bases are TGCAGCGTTGCCGGGGAGACCCAGTACTTC.

The chain joins TRBV9 to TRBJ2-5, with 7 bases that match TRBD2. The CDR3 has 15 residues. Germline CDR1 reads SGDLS; CDR2 reads YYNGEE. With V trimmed by 0 bases and J by 1 base, 3 bases remained unmatched. The chain's CDR3 is CASSVATGGQETQYF. CDR3 nucleotide sequence: TGTGCCAGCAGCGTAGCAACGGGGGGCCAAGAGACCCAGTACTTC.

V usage is TRBV9 and J usage is TRBJ2-2, with TRBD1 as a possible D gene (6 bases). The CDR3 has 16 amino acids. The V end was cut by 0 bases, the J end by 0 bases, with 9 bases between. CDR1 is SGDLS, CDR2 YYNGEE, per germline. The CDR3 DNA reads as TGTGCCAGCAGCGTAGCGGGACACCCGAACACCGGGGAGCTGTTTTTT. Its protein is CASSVAGHPNTGELFF.

The chain couples TRBV25-1 to TRBJ2-2, with 11 nucleotides matching TRBD2. Germline CDR1 reads MGHDK; CDR2 reads SYGVNS. J gave up 5 bases and V 2 bases, and 10 bases lay outside the gene matches. This CDR3 is built from 18 residues. CDR3 amino acids: CASSEVLAGGPYTGELFF. The CDR3 DNA reads TGTGCCAGCAGTGAAGTCCTAGCGGGGGGCCCGTATACCGGGGAGCTGTTTTTT.

CDR3 DNA: TGTGCCAGCGTGGCGGGCTCTAACTATGGCTACACCTTC. Translating gives CASVAGSNYGYTF. The chain joins TRBV6-6 to TRBJ1-2; D is unresolved. The ends were cut back, 8 bases at V and 0 bases at J, with 10 bases in the middle. Germline loops: CDR1 MNHNY, CDR2 SVGAGI (reference sequence). This CDR3 contains 13 residues.

The rearrangement uses TRBV6-2 or TRBV6-3 and TRBJ2-1, with 9 bases matching TRBD2. V lost 2 bases, J lost 0 bases, and 8 bases stayed unmatched. The CDR3 consists of 18 residues. Germline V CDR1 and CDR2: MNHEY, SVGEGT. CDR3 in DNA: TGTGCCAGCAGTTACCGAGCGGGGGGCGATAGCTCCTACAATGAGCAGTTCTTC. It codes for CASSYRAGGDSSYNEQFF.

The chain joins TRBV12-3 or TRBV12-4 to TRBJ2-3, with 9 nucleotides matching TRBD2. This CDR3 contains 13 residues. V lost 3 bases, J lost 6 bases, and 1 base stayed unmatched. CDR3 bases: TGTGCCAGCAGTTTGGGACTAGCTGATACGCAGTATTTT. Amino acids: CASSLGLADTQYF.

The rearrangement joins TRBV10-1 to TRBJ2-7; 11 bases agree with TRBD1. With V trimmed by 8 bases and J by 3 bases, 0 bases remained unmatched. The CDR3 loop spans 12 amino acids. CDR1 WNHNN and CDR2 SYGVQD come from the germline V gene (reference sequence). The chain's CDR3 is CASGTGGYEQYF. DNA of the CDR3: TGCGCCAGCGGGACAGGGGGCTACGAGCAGTACTTC.

This chain uses TRBV6-5 with TRBJ1-2, with D perhaps matching TRBD1 (5 bases). V dropped 8 bases and J dropped 5 bases, with 18 bases sitting between them. CDR1 is MNHEY, CDR2 SVGAGI, per germline. This CDR3 comprises 14 residues. The CDR3 region has the DNA TGTGCCAGCGTCCAAGGTACAGGCGGTTATGGCTACACCTTC. Encoded protein: CASVQGTGGYGYTF.

The sample holds a few counts of this clone. This sequence joins TRBV11-1 and TRBJ1-1; the D gene is possibly TRBD1 (6 bases). Trimming shortened V by 1 base and J by 6 bases, and 9 bases separated the two germline ends. CDR3 length: 13 amino acids. CDR1 is SGHAT and CDR2 is FQDESV in the germline V gene (reference sequence). The CDR3 loop is CASSLETGSEAFF. Here the CDR3 DNA reads TGTGCCAGCAGCTTAGAAACAGGGTCTGAAGCTTTCTTT.

This clone has more than one count but fewer than ten. The rearrangement uses TRBV6-1 and TRBJ1-3; D unresolved. This CDR3 has 15 amino acids. Looked up from germline, CDR1 is MNHNS and CDR2 is SASEGT. Trimming took off 5 bases at V and 1 base at J, with 12 bases between the two ends. CDR3 residues: CASSFLLPSGNTIYF. The CDR3, as DNA: TGTGCCAGCAGTTTCCTACTCCCGTCTGGAAACACCATATATTTT.

The J gene is TRBJ2-2, the V gene TRBV6-1; 7 nucleotides match TRBD2. The CDR3 has 18 residues. Germline CDR1 reads MNHNS; CDR2 reads SASEGT. J was trimmed by 0 bases and V by 1 base; bases with no gene match: 8. In nucleotides, the CDR3 is TGTGCCAGCAGTGAAGAGGGGTGGGGACTACCGAACACCGGGGAGCTGTTTTTT. This sequence encodes CASSEEGWGLPNTGELFF.

The chain employs TRBV3-1 (or the pseudogene TRBV3-2) and TRBJ2-7; D uncertain. The CDR3 is 13 amino acids. V lost 1 base to trimming and J lost 6 bases, with 10 bases between them. CDR1 is LGHDT, CDR2 YNNKEL, per germline (reference sequence). The CDR3 region is CASSQAYMREQYF. The CDR3 DNA follows: TGTGCCAGCAGCCAAGCTTATATGCGCGAGCAGTACTTC.